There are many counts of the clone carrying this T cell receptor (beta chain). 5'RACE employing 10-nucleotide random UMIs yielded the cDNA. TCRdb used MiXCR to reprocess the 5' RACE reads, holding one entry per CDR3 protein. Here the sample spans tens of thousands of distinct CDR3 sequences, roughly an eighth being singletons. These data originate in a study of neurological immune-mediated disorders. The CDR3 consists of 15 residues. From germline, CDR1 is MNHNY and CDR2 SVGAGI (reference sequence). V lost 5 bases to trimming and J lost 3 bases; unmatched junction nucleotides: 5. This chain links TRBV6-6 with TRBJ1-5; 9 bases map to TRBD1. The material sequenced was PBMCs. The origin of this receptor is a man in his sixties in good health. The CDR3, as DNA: TGTGCCAGCAGTCAGACAGGGGGATACAATCAGCCCCAGCATTTT. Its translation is CASSQTGGYNQPQHF.